One sample yielded the 6 T cell receptor beta chains listed below, sequenced in a study of T-cell reconstitution after alpha-beta-depleted transplantation in children. Unique molecular identifiers were incorporated into the prepared TCRbeta library. A single record per CDR3 protein comes from TCRdb applying MiXCR to the PCR reads. In the table there are just under 550,000 distinct CDR3 sequences, about 16% of which are singletons. Sequenced material: PBMCs from the stem cell graft donor, taken from the stem cell graft. The receptor set was obtained from a human donor who donated a stem cell graft to a child with acute lymphoblastic leukemia.

This clonotype has a handful of counts. The V call is TRBV6-5, the J call TRBJ2-1, with unresolved D. Germline CDR1 and CDR2: MNHEY and SVGAGI. The germline V and J ends were trimmed by 1 base and 3 bases, with 7 bases remaining between them. The CDR3 is made up of 14 amino acids. CDR3 nucleotides: TGTGCCAGCAGTTACTTCCCCAGCTACAATGAGCAGTTCTTC. Encoded protein: CASSYFPSYNEQFF.

The V call is TRBV5-1, the J call TRBJ2-3; D gene unclear. Germline CDR1 and CDR2: SGHRS and YFSETQ. The V end lost 1 base, the J end lost 3 bases, and 9 bases lay between the germline ends. The CDR3 has 14 residues. CDR3: CASSLKYATDTQYF. Written as DNA, the CDR3 is TGCGCCAGCAGCTTGAAGTACGCAACAGATACGCAGTATTTT.

This clonotype was detected only a few times. The V call is TRBV6-5, the J call TRBJ2-7, with 7 nucleotides matching TRBD1. The CDR3 is made up of 14 amino acids. J was trimmed by 0 bases and V by 2 bases; bases with no gene match: 1. CDR1 is MNHEY and CDR2 is SVGAGI in the germline V gene. DNA for the CDR3: TGTGCCAGCAGTTACGACAGGGTCTCCTACGAGCAGTACTTC. Translated, it gives CASSYDRVSYEQYF.

This clonotype turned up a few times. The chain recombines TRBV6-5 with TRBJ2-5, with no clear D. Trimming left V 2 bases short and J 3 bases short, with 16 bases between. The CDR3 length is 16 residues. Germline-derived CDR1 and CDR2 are MNHEY and SVGAGI. CDR3 amino acids: CASSYENALGKETQYF. DNA of the CDR3: TGTGCCAGCAGTTACGAAAACGCGCTAGGGAAAGAGACCCAGTACTTC.

This rearrangement joins TRBV6-5 to TRBJ2-7, with 8 bases fitting TRBD2. The junction had 3 bases not matched to a gene; V was cut back by 0 bases and J by 2 bases. This CDR3 has 15 residues. The germline V gene has CDR1 MNHEY and CDR2 SVGAGI. DNA for the CDR3: TGTGCCAGCAGTTACTCGCTAGCGGGCACCTACGAGCAGTACTTC. Protein sequence: CASSYSLAGTYEQYF.

A few counts support this clonotype. The chain carries TRBV18 and TRBJ1-1; the D is unclear. From germline, CDR1 is KGHSH and CDR2 LQKENI. The CDR3 sequence is 15 residues long. V lost 3 bases and J 0 bases, leaving 11 bases between the germline ends. This chain's CDR3 is CASSPVPLMNTEAFF. The CDR3 region has the DNA TGTGCCAGCTCACCGGTACCCTTAATGAACACTGAAGCTTTCTTT.